Shown below are 32 T cell receptor beta chains from a single sample sequenced in a study of control samples from healthy donors and cancer patients. TCRdb keeps only in-frame clones here, not all; method: immunoSEQ multiplex PCR. The sample includes 110,000 or so clones, just under 85% of them seen just once. The source material was blood. All receptors derive from a young man in good health.

The chain is built from TRBV19 and TRBJ2-7, with D unresolved. Trimming pared 4 bases from V and 0 bases from J, leaving 7 bases between. This CDR3 contains 13 residues. Germline V gene sequence: CDR1 LNHDA, CDR2 SQIVND (reference sequence). The CDR3 loop reads CASSNLNSYEQYF. The CDR3 DNA is TGTGCCAGTAGTAACCTTAACTCCTACGAGCAGTACTTC.

This clone appeared a few times. This rearrangement joins TRBV7-2 to TRBJ1-2; 8 bases fit TRBD1. V trimming: 4 bases; J trimming: 5 bases; junction bases outside the gene matches: 12. The CDR3 runs 16 residues. Germline V gives CDR1 SGHTA, CDR2 FQGNSA. This CDR3 is CASSSHLRQGAYGYTF. The CDR3 nucleotides are TGTGCCAGCAGCTCACACTTAAGGCAGGGGGCGTATGGCTACACCTTC.

This clone was detected once. The V call is TRBV2, the J call TRBJ2-7, with 9 bases that match TRBD2. There are 19 residues in the CDR3. In germline, CDR1 is SNHLY, CDR2 FYNNEI. Trimming at V came to 2 bases and at J to 2 bases, leaving 16 bases not matched to a gene. The CDR3: CASSEPRASGVSIAYEQYF. CDR3 coding DNA: TGTGCCAGCAGTGAACCAAGGGCTAGCGGGGTCTCGATTGCCTACGAGCAGTACTTC.

CDR3 loop: CASRGQGPYNEQFF. CDR3 bases: TGCGCCAGCAGGGGCCAGGGACCCTACAATGAGCAGTTCTTC. The chain employs TRBV4-1 and TRBJ2-1; D is possibly TRBD1 or TRBD2 (5 bases each). CDR1 is MGHRA and CDR2 is YSYEKL in the germline V gene. The CDR3 sequence is 14 residues long. Trimming pared 6 bases from V and 2 bases from J, leaving 11 bases between.

This sequence joins TRBV29-1 and TRBJ2-1; 13 bases match TRBD2. This CDR3 is 14 amino acids long. J gave up 6 bases and V 6 bases, and 5 bases lay outside the gene matches. The V gene's germline CDR1 is SQVTM and CDR2 ANQGSEA. DNA of the CDR3: TGCAGCGTCGAACTAGCGGGGGGGCGCAATGAGCAGTTCTTC. Translation gives CSVELAGGRNEQFF.

This clone was recorded a few times. V usage is TRBV24-1 and J usage is TRBJ1-2; D is undetermined. The germline V and J ends were trimmed by 4 bases and 6 bases, with 11 bases remaining between them. The CDR3 contains 13 residues. The germline gives CDR1 KGHDR, CDR2 SFDVKD. The DNA of the CDR3 is TGTGCCACCAGTGACTACAGAGAGAATGGCTACACCTTC. This translates into CATSDYRENGYTF.

The J gene is TRBJ2-5, the V gene TRBV7-2; maybe TRBD1 (5 bases). Germline values: CDR1 SGHTA, CDR2 FQGNSA. The CDR3 is made up of 15 amino acids. V lost 5 bases, J lost 2 bases, and 15 bases lay in between. This chain's CDR3 is CASSAYNQGQETQYF. The CDR3 nucleotides read TGTGCCAGCAGCGCATACAACCAGGGTCAAGAGACCCAGTACTTC.

The gene calls are TRBV25-1 and TRBJ2-2; the D gene is possibly TRBD2 (5 bases). The V gene lost 7 bases and the J gene lost 3 bases, with 18 bases spanning the gap. The length of the CDR3 is 16 residues. Germline CDR1 and CDR2: MGHDK and SYGVNS. DNA for the CDR3: TGTGCCAGCACCCCCCGAGGAGCGCGGGACACCGGGGAGCTGTTTTTT. Translated: CASTPRGARDTGELFF.

This clone was detected only a few times. The chain couples TRBV19 to TRBJ1-6; D gene uncertain. The CDR3 length is 15 residues. The V end lost 9 bases, the J end lost 6 bases, and 18 bases lay between the germline ends. Germline CDR1 LNHDA, CDR2 SQIVND (reference sequence). The CDR3 DNA follows: TGTGCCAGCAGTTTGGGAAAGTTGGGTAATTCACCCCTCCACTTT. Its translation is CASSLGKLGNSPLHF. Looking up the rest from reference TRBV19 and TRBJ1-6 gives the full variable domain: DGGITQSPKYLFRKEGQNVTLSCEQNLNHDAMYWYRQDPGQGLRLIYYSQIVNDFQKGDIAEGYSVSREKKESFPLTVTSAQKNPTAFYLCASSLGKLGNSPLHFGNGTRLTVT.

The chain joins TRBV5-1 to TRBJ2-1; D possibly corresponds to TRBD1 (7 bases). CDR3 length equals 15 residues. The ends were cut back, 4 bases at V and 2 bases at J, with 13 bases in the middle. CDR1 SGHRS and CDR2 YFSETQ come from the germline V gene. The CDR3 loop reads CASSGRDRPYNEQFF. As DNA, the CDR3 is TGCGCCAGCAGCGGGCGGGACAGACCCTACAATGAGCAGTTCTTC. The full variable domain, with the rest looked up from reference TRBV5-1 and TRBJ2-1, is KAGVTQTPRYLIKTRGQQVTLSCSPISGHRSVSWYQQTPGQGLQFLFEYFSETQRNKGNFPGRFSGRQFSNSRSEMNVSTLELGDSALYLCASSGRDRPYNEQFFGPGTRLTVL.

The J gene is TRBJ1-2, the V gene TRBV7-2, with TRBD1 as a possible D gene (5 bases). This CDR3 has 14 residues. V lost 5 bases to trimming and J lost 1 base, with 11 bases between them. In germline, CDR1 is SGHTA, CDR2 FQGNSA. CDR3 sequence: CASSPQGDNYGYTF. The CDR3 DNA reads as TGTGCCAGCAGCCCTCAGGGAGATAACTATGGCTACACCTTC.

In this sample, this clone turned up once. The V call is TRBV7-6, the J call TRBJ1-4; 11 bases agree with TRBD1. The germline V gene has CDR1 SGHVS and CDR2 FNYEAQ. Trimming took 3 bases from V and 6 from J; bases not matched to a gene: 3. The CDR3 spans 15 residues. CDR3 bases: TGTGCCAGCAGCTTGGGACAGGGGGTAGATGAAAAACTGTTTTTT. Amino acids: CASSLGQGVDEKLFF.

This chain joins TRBV7-9 and TRBJ1-1, with a tentative D call TRBD1 (6 bases). Germline V gives CDR1 SEHNR, CDR2 FQNEAQ (reference sequence). The CDR3 totals 15 residues. The ends were cut back, 1 base at V and 0 bases at J, with 9 bases in the middle. The CDR3 DNA sequence: TGTGCCAGCAGCTTAGTATGGACAGTGAACACTGAAGCTTTCTTT. It specifies CASSLVWTVNTEAFF.

The V call is TRBV10-3, the J call TRBJ2-3, with 7 bases identical to TRBD1. The trim removed 3 bases at V and 5 bases at J, leaving 11 bases unmatched. CDR3 length: 16 residues. Germline-derived CDR1 and CDR2 are ENHRY and SYGVKD. The CDR3 is CAISDLGTEIGDTQYF. The CDR3, as DNA: TGTGCCATCAGTGATTTGGGGACAGAAATCGGAGATACGCAGTATTTT.

CDR3 amino acids: CASSQGFGAGANVLTF. The CDR3 DNA sequence: TGCGCCAGCAGCCAAGGATTCGGGGCCGGGGCCAACGTCCTGACTTTC. J is TRBJ2-6 and V is TRBV4-1, with D possibly called TRBD1 or TRBD2 (5 bases each). Germline V CDR1 and CDR2: MGHRA, YSYEKL. The ends were cut back, 1 base at V and 4 bases at J, with 11 bases in the middle. The CDR3 covers 16 residues.

In this sample, this clone turned up a few times. DNA for the CDR3: TGTGCAAGTCGCTTAGTCCAGAGCTATGGCTACACCTTC. This encodes CASRLVQSYGYTF. V gene TRBV12-2 combines with J gene TRBJ1-2. TRBV12-2 is deemed a pseudogene. The CDR3 length is 13 residues.

The chain joins TRBV4-2 to TRBJ2-2; no clear D gene. The CDR3 has 15 amino acids. The V and J ends lost 4 bases and 1 base respectively, with 10 bases between them. In germline, CDR1 is LGHNA, CDR2 YNFKEQ. The CDR3 is CASSPRSGNTGELFF. The CDR3, as DNA: TGTGCCAGCAGCCCTCGCTCAGGGAACACCGGGGAGCTGTTTTTT.

CDR3 DNA: TGTGCCAGCGTCCCCCTACCGGCAGGGTGGGATTCACCCCTCCACTTT. This translates into CASVPLPAGWDSPLHF. This sequence joins TRBV28 and TRBJ1-6; possible D gene TRBD1, 5 bases. Trimming pared 8 bases from V and 8 bases from J, leaving 22 bases between. Per the germline V gene, CDR1 is MDHEN and CDR2 is SYDVKM. This CDR3 is 16 amino acids long.

The chain has TRBV7-9 and TRBJ1-2; D call uncertain. The CDR3 is made up of 16 amino acids. Trimming removed 5 bases at V and 2 bases at J, with 18 bases between. Per germline, CDR1 SEHNR and CDR2 FQNEAQ (reference sequence). This CDR3 is CASSLISGYPNYGYTF. CDR3 in DNA: TGTGCCAGCAGCCTGATTTCTGGCTATCCCAACTATGGCTACACCTTC.

This chain connects TRBV2 to TRBJ2-7, with D possibly matching TRBD1 (6 bases). The germline CDR1 and CDR2 sequences are SNHLY and FYNNEI. The CDR3 runs to 14 residues. Trimming removed 5 bases at V and 6 bases at J, with 17 bases between. CDR3 sequence: CASSRQGRSGEQYV. The CDR3 bases are TGTGCCAGCAGTCGGCAGGGGCGTTCGGGCGAGCAGTACGTC.

Here the CDR3 reads CASSPNPGTGLYF. CDR3 coding DNA: TGTGCCAGCAGTCCAAACCCCGGGACAGGGTTGTACTTC. The chain carries TRBV28 and TRBJ2-7, with TRBD1 matching over 9 bases. Germline trimming cut 5 bases from V and 12 bases from J; bases unmatched to any gene: 11. Germline V gene data show CDR1 as MDHEN and CDR2 as SYDVKM. This CDR3 region has 13 residues.

The chain uses TRBV19 and TRBJ1-5; D is unresolved. From germline, CDR1 is LNHDA and CDR2 SQIVND (reference sequence). CDR3 length: 14 amino acids. Trimming cost V 5 bases and J 7 bases, with 15 bases left between them. The CDR3, as DNA: TGTGCCAGTAGTTGGGTCTACTTGGACCAGCCCCAGCATTTT. Protein product: CASSWVYLDQPQHF.

The chain employs TRBV19 and TRBJ1-4; no definite D call. This CDR3 region has 14 residues. Germline CDR1 is LNHDA and CDR2 is SQIVND (reference sequence). V lost 5 bases, J lost 0 bases, and 7 bases lay in between. In DNA, the CDR3 is TGTGCCAGTAGTCCCTTCACAACTAATGAAAAACTGTTTTTT. Translation gives CASSPFTTNEKLFF.

This chain connects TRBV30 to TRBJ1-1; 7 nucleotides agree with TRBD1. Germline CDR1 reads GTSNPN; CDR2 reads SVGIG (reference sequence). The trim removed 3 bases at V and 0 bases at J, leaving 7 bases unmatched. The CDR3 contains 15 residues. The CDR3 DNA is TGTGCCTGGAGGCGAACGGGACAGTTGAACACTGAAGCTTTCTTT. Translation: CAWRRTGQLNTEAFF.

The rearrangement links TRBV29-1 to TRBJ1-4, with D uncertain. This CDR3 is built from 12 residues. CDR1 is SQVTM and CDR2 is ANQGSEA in the germline V gene. The V and J ends lost 4 bases and 8 bases respectively, with 11 bases between them. The CDR3 sequence: CSVGRKSEKLFF. The CDR3 region has the DNA TGCAGCGTTGGCAGAAAATCGGAAAAACTGTTTTTT.

This chain uses TRBV7-8 with TRBJ1-5, with TRBD1 matching over 9 bases. Germline assignment: CDR1 SGHVS and CDR2 FQNEAQ. This CDR3 has 16 amino acids. J was trimmed by 5 bases and V by 2 bases; bases with no gene match: 7. The CDR3 loop reads CASSLPPGQGYQPQHF. The CDR3 region has the DNA TGTGCCAGCAGCTTACCCCCCGGACAGGGGTATCAGCCCCAGCATTTT.

The chain employs TRBV28 and TRBJ2-2, with D hard to call. There are 17 residues in the CDR3. V was pared by 6 bases and J by 2 bases, with 19 bases between. Germline assignment: CDR1 MDHEN and CDR2 SYDVKM. CDR3 region: CASSLPLWAANTGELFF. The DNA for the CDR3 is TGTGCCAGCAGCCTCCCATTATGGGCGGCAAACACCGGGGAGCTGTTTTTT.

V and J are TRBV30 and TRBJ1-4; 10 bases are a match to TRBD1. The CDR3 consists of 14 residues. Trimming removed 1 base from V and 8 bases from J; junction bases left unmatched: 4. Germline CDR1 and CDR2: GTSNPN and SVGIG (reference sequence). The chain's CDR3 is CAWSGTGGFEKLFF. CDR3 sequence (DNA): TGTGCCTGGAGTGGGACAGGGGGTTTCGAAAAACTGTTTTTT. Full variable domain (missing parts from reference TRBV30 and TRBJ1-4): SQTIHQWPATLVQPVGSPLSLECTVEGTSNPNLYWYRQAAGRGLQLLFYSVGIGQISSEVPQNLSASRPQDRQFILSSKKLLLSDSGFYLCAWSGTGGFEKLFFGSGTQLSVL.

V usage is TRBV6-5 and J usage is TRBJ1-5, with 10 bases matching TRBD1. J gave up 6 bases and V 9 bases, and 5 bases lay outside the gene matches. Per the germline V gene, CDR1 is MNHEY and CDR2 is SVGAGI. The CDR3 is 13 residues long. CDR3 sequence (DNA): TGTGCCAGTAAGGGGACAGGGGCTCAGCCCCAGCATTTT. It yields the protein CASKGTGAQPQHF.

A note on this clone: A junction end diverges from the germline sequence, so it may reflect a read error. V and J are TRBV4-2 and TRBJ1-3; 8 bases match TRBD1. This CDR3 has 14 amino acids. The V gene's germline CDR1 is LGHNA and CDR2 YNFKEQ. The DNA for the CDR3 is TGTGCCAGCAGCCCAGGACAGGGAAGAAACGCCATATATTTT. Its translation: CASSPGQGRNAIYF.

V is TRBV18 and J is TRBJ2-5; D might be TRBD1 or TRBD2, each matching 5 bases. Germline loops: CDR1 KGHSH, CDR2 LQKENI. Trimming took off 3 bases at V and 7 bases at J, with 9 bases between the two ends. This CDR3 region has 12 residues. CDR3 coding DNA: TGTGCCAGCTCACCGCAGAGGGGGACCCAGTACTTC. Its protein is CASSPQRGTQYF. Filled out from reference TRBV18 and TRBJ2-5, the complete variable domain reads NAGVMQNPRHLVRRRGQEARLRCSPMKGHSHVYWYRQLPEEGLKFMVYLQKENIIDESGMPKERFSAEFPKEGPSILRIQQVVRGDSAAYFCASSPQRGTQYFGPGTRLLVL.

Comments on this clone: Other nucleotide sequences in the sample specify the same CDR3. The chain uses TRBV7-8 and TRBJ1-5; 7 bases are shared with TRBD1. Germline values: CDR1 SGHVS, CDR2 FQNEAQ. The CDR3 totals 14 residues. The V segment lost 5 bases and the J segment 6 bases; nucleotides outside the gene matches: 7. In DNA, the CDR3 is TGTGCCAGCAGCGGGCCAGGGGGGGGTCAGCCCCAGCATTTT. It codes for CASSGPGGGQPQHF.